A single sample gave rise to the 30 T cell receptor beta chains below, sequenced in a study of identical twins. TCRdb called the 5' RACE reads again in MiXCR, with one record for every CDR3 protein. This sample has over 500,000 distinct CDR3 sequences, with 22% found just once. This same sample was also taken into another study, of T cells expressing NK-cell markers.

The sample was CD4+ T cells sorted from blood. The receptors were sampled from a young woman in good health.

The chain is built from TRBV18 and TRBJ1-3; D ambiguous. CDR3 length: 12 residues. CDR1 and CDR2 from the germline V gene are KGHSH and LQKENI. With 2 bases removed from V and 8 bases from J, the gap between germline ends came to 7 bases. The CDR3 coding sequence is TGTGCCAGCTCACCAGAAAGAGACACCATATATTTT. This codes for CASSPERDTIYF.

This clonotype was recorded at least ten times. The chain has TRBV18 and TRBJ2-5; 12 nucleotides agree with TRBD2. The CDR3 is 17 amino acids. Germline CDR1 reads KGHSH; CDR2 reads LQKENI. The ends lost 5 bases at V and 4 bases at J; junction bases unmatched: 11. The CDR3 loop reads CASSTRTSGDAGETQYF. Written as DNA, the CDR3 is TGTGCCAGCTCAACACGGACTAGCGGGGACGCAGGAGAGACCCAGTACTTC. The variable domain in full, with the rest retrieved from reference TRBV18 and TRBJ2-5, is NAGVMQNPRHLVRRRGQEARLRCSPMKGHSHVYWYRQLPEEGLKFMVYLQKENIIDESGMPKERFSAEFPKEGPSILRIQQVVRGDSAAYFCASSTRTSGDAGETQYFGPGTRLLVL.

The J gene is TRBJ2-1, the V gene TRBV19; TRBD2 agrees at 13 bases. The ends lost 10 bases at V and 8 bases at J; junction bases unmatched: 8. The germline V gene encodes CDR1 LNHDA and CDR2 SQIVND (reference sequence). This CDR3 is 14 amino acids long. The CDR3 DNA is TGTGCCACTAGGGCGGGACTAGCGGGATATGAGCAGTTCTTC. This codes for CATRAGLAGYEQFF.

The CDR3 protein is CASSQGGVSDTQYF. The DNA of the CDR3 is TGTGCCAGCAGCCAAGGGGGGGTGAGCGATACGCAGTATTTT. This chain connects TRBV4-2 to TRBJ2-3, with a tentative D call TRBD2 (6 bases). With 1 base removed from V and 6 bases from J, the gap between germline ends came to 11 bases. This CDR3 is 14 amino acids long. Germline-derived CDR1 and CDR2 are LGHNA and YNFKEQ.

The V call is TRBV7-9, the J call TRBJ1-4, with D possibly matching TRBD1 (5 bases). Trimming removed 2 bases from V and 2 bases from J, with 9 bases in between. The CDR3 totals 15 residues. Germline values: CDR1 SEHNR, CDR2 FQNEAQ (reference sequence). The CDR3 DNA follows: TGTGCCAGCAGCTTAATGGGGGGTACTAATGAAAAACTGTTTTTT. Translation gives CASSLMGGTNEKLFF.

This clonotype was seen more than once but under ten times. The rearrangement joins TRBV12-3 or TRBV12-4 to TRBJ2-7; 7 bases fit TRBD2. J was trimmed by 2 bases and V by 3 bases; bases with no gene match: 7. The CDR3 sequence is 15 residues long. CDR3 sequence (DNA): TGTGCCAGCAGTTTCGGTGGGGGGGGAACCTACGAGCAGTACTTC. It encodes CASSFGGGGTYEQYF.

V usage is TRBV6-5 and J usage is TRBJ1-5; a weak D match, TRBD1 (5 bases). V was shortened by 0 bases and J by 6 bases, with 15 bases between the two germline ends. The CDR3 spans 16 residues. The germline CDR1 and CDR2 sequences are MNHEY and SVGAGI. The CDR3 protein is CASSYSRGSRGQPQHF. The CDR3 DNA reads as TGTGCCAGCAGTTACTCGAGAGGGAGTAGGGGTCAGCCCCAGCATTTT.

The chain uses TRBV18 and TRBJ2-3, with TRBD1 identical over 7 bases. The V gene end was trimmed by 3 bases and the J gene end by 1 base; junction bases not matched to a gene: 4. This CDR3 comprises 15 residues. CDR1 is KGHSH, CDR2 LQKENI, per germline. This chain's CDR3 is CASSPGQHRTDTQYF. The CDR3 coding sequence is TGTGCCAGCTCACCGGGACAGCACCGCACAGATACGCAGTATTTT.

This clonotype appeared many times. The chain links TRBV29-1 to TRBJ2-2; D perhaps matches TRBD1 (6 bases). This CDR3 contains 11 residues. CDR1 is SQVTM and CDR2 is ANQGSEA in the germline V gene. Trimming took off 7 bases at V and 7 bases at J, with 10 bases between the two ends. The CDR3 nucleotides read TGCAGCGGGGGGCGTATCGGGGAGCTGTTTTTT. Encoded protein: CSGGRIGELFF.

This clonotype showed up just once. The genes are TRBV20-1 and TRBJ1-1; weak D call: TRBD1 (6 bases). CDR3 length: 19 amino acids. Looked up from germline, CDR1 is DFQATT and CDR2 is SNEGSKA (reference sequence). Deletions cut 5 bases from V and 0 bases from J, with 28 bases between. CDR3 nucleotides: TGCAGTGCTCAGCGTCAGGGGTACCCTTTGGGGATGATGAACACTGAAGCTTTCTTT. The encoded protein is CSAQRQGYPLGMMNTEAFF.

The chain links TRBV20-1 to TRBJ2-3, with D perhaps being TRBD1 or TRBD2 (5 bases each). Germline lookup yields CDR1 DFQATT and CDR2 SNEGSKA (reference sequence). Deletions cut 6 bases from V and 1 base from J, with 11 bases between. This CDR3 spans 13 amino acids. The CDR3 region has the DNA TGCAGTGCCACGGGACGCCGCACAGATACGCAGTATTTT. Translating gives CSATGRRTDTQYF.

This clonotype appeared a few times. The chain links TRBV5-1 to TRBJ2-1, with no clear D. V was cut by 1 base and J by 5 bases, with 7 bases left in between. Germline assignment: CDR1 SGHRS and CDR2 YFSETQ. The CDR3 consists of 13 residues. In DNA form, the CDR3 reads TGCGCCAGCAGCTTGTTAGGGCACAATGAGCAGTTCTTC. It translates to CASSLLGHNEQFF.

This clonotype was observed a few times. The chain links TRBV10-1 to TRBJ2-6; 7 positions agree with TRBD1. After removal of 2 bases from V and 2 bases from J, the junction contained 0 bases not matched to a gene. CDR3 length: 15 residues. Germline CDR1 WNHNN, CDR2 SYGVQD (reference sequence). In DNA form, the CDR3 reads TGCGCCAGCAGTGAGACAGGGGCTGGGGCCAACGTCCTGACTTTC. As protein: CASSETGAGANVLTF.

This clonotype has at least ten counts. The V call is TRBV20-1, the J call TRBJ2-1; TRBD2 agrees at 7 bases. The CDR3 length is 14 residues. Looked up from germline, CDR1 is DFQATT and CDR2 is SNEGSKA (reference sequence). V shed 5 bases, J shed 2 bases, and the junction held 6 bases outside the gene matches. This chain's CDR3 is CSASRDYPYNEQFF. DNA for the CDR3: TGCAGTGCTTCACGGGACTATCCCTACAATGAGCAGTTCTTC.

V is TRBV14 and J is TRBJ2-5, with 13 bases aligning to TRBD2. Germline CDR1 reads SGHDN; CDR2 reads FVKESK. The CDR3 runs 16 residues. The V gene end was trimmed by 4 bases and the J gene end by 1 base; junction bases not matched to a gene: 3. The chain's CDR3 is CASSLRLAGGQETQYF. As DNA, the CDR3 is TGTGCCAGCAGCCTCAGACTAGCGGGGGGCCAAGAGACCCAGTACTTC.

This clonotype was picked up a small number of times. This sequence joins TRBV15 and TRBJ2-5; maybe TRBD2 (6 bases). Deletions cut 0 bases from V and 4 bases from J, with 12 bases between. Germline V gene lookup returns CDR1 LNHNV and CDR2 YYDKDF (reference sequence). The CDR3 runs to 15 residues. CDR3 in amino acids: CATSRDNVGGETQYF. Here the CDR3 DNA reads TGTGCCACCAGCAGAGATAACGTGGGGGGAGAGACCCAGTACTTC.

The chain recombines TRBV20-1 with TRBJ2-3; 10 nucleotides align to TRBD2. CDR1 is DFQATT and CDR2 is SNEGSKA in the germline V gene (reference sequence). V shed 1 base, J shed 2 bases, and the junction held 3 bases outside the gene matches. This CDR3 region has 15 residues. The CDR3 spells CSARAAGGHTDTQYF. CDR3 DNA sequence: TGCAGTGCTAGAGCAGCGGGAGGGCACACAGATACGCAGTATTTT.

Concerning this clonotype itself: A junction boundary mismatches the germline segment, possibly from a read error. The chain combines TRBV2 with TRBJ2-5, with D possibly TRBD1 on 6 matching bases. This CDR3 is 14 amino acids long. Germline V gene sequence: CDR1 SNHLY, CDR2 FYNNEI. The CDR3 is CVSSDFRGKETQYF. The CDR3 coding sequence is TGTGTCAGCAGTGATTTCAGGGGCAAGGAGACCCAGTACTTC.

A few counts support this clonotype. The chain has TRBV12-3 or TRBV12-4 and TRBJ2-7; 10 bases are shared with TRBD2. This CDR3 contains 15 residues. The junction had 2 bases not matched to a gene; V was cut back by 1 base and J by 2 bases. The CDR3 sequence is CASSLDSGRTYEQYF. CDR3 nucleotide sequence: TGTGCCAGCAGTTTAGATAGCGGGAGGACCTACGAGCAGTACTTC.

This clonotype was detected ten times or more. CDR3 in amino acids: CSANRENIQYF. Here the CDR3 DNA reads TGCAGTGCTAACAGGGAAAACATTCAGTACTTC. This rearrangement joins TRBV20-1 to TRBJ2-4; tentative D call: TRBD1 (6 bases). Germline CDR1 is DFQATT and CDR2 is SNEGSKA (reference sequence). The CDR3 has 11 residues. V dropped 4 bases and J dropped 5 bases, with 6 bases sitting between them.

The chain is built from TRBV20-1 and TRBJ2-4; the match to TRBD2 covers 8 bases. The V gene's germline CDR1 is DFQATT and CDR2 SNEGSKA (reference sequence). The CDR3 consists of 15 residues. After removal of 6 bases from V and 4 bases from J, the junction contained 11 bases not matched to a gene. The chain's CDR3 is CSAAHNGGGKNIQYF. CDR3 DNA: TGCAGTGCGGCCCATAACGGGGGGGGGAAAAACATTCAGTACTTC.

J is TRBJ2-7 and V is TRBV28, with TRBD1 as a possible D gene (5 bases). Trimming left V 6 bases short and J 6 bases short, with 15 bases between. CDR1 and CDR2 (germline): MDHEN, SYDVKM. The CDR3 covers 13 residues. CDR3 sequence (DNA): TGTGCCAGCAGCCGAGACAGTATTGGCGAGCAGTACTTC. This sequence encodes CASSRDSIGEQYF.

The chain carries TRBV5-1 and TRBJ2-5; D gene ambiguous. Deletions cut 0 bases from V and 1 base from J, with 7 bases between. CDR1 is SGHRS and CDR2 is YFSETQ in the germline V gene. This CDR3 is 14 amino acids long. The CDR3 region has the DNA TGCGCCAGCAGCTTGGAACAGCTCCAAGAGACCCAGTACTTC. It specifies CASSLEQLQETQYF. Combining the CDR3 with reference TRBV5-1 and TRBJ2-5 gives the whole variable domain KAGVTQTPRYLIKTRGQQVTLSCSPISGHRSVSWYQQTPGQGLQFLFEYFSETQRNKGNFPGRFSGRQFSNSRSEMNVSTLELGDSALYLCASSLEQLQETQYFGPGTRLLVL.

This CDR3 is CASSFGTSGLETQYF. The DNA of the CDR3 is TGTGCCAGCAGTTTTGGGACTAGCGGGTTGGAGACCCAGTACTTC. The genes are TRBV27 and TRBJ2-5, with 12 bases that match TRBD2. The CDR3 has 15 residues. V was pared by 3 bases and J by 5 bases, with 4 bases of the junction left unmatched. Germline CDR1 is MNHEY and CDR2 is SMNVEV (reference sequence).

The J gene is TRBJ2-5, the V gene TRBV6-5; 7 bases are shared with TRBD2. Germline V CDR1 and CDR2: MNHEY, SVGAGI. With 0 bases clipped from V and 2 bases from J, the junction kept 6 bases outside the gene matches. The CDR3 consists of 16 residues. The CDR3 loop reads CASSYSTQAGQETQYF. CDR3 DNA: TGTGCCAGCAGTTACTCGACCCAAGCGGGACAAGAGACCCAGTACTTC.

This chain connects TRBV4-3 to TRBJ1-5; D may be TRBD1 (6 bases). Germline CDR1 LGHNA, CDR2 YSLEER. Trimming cost V 1 base and J 6 bases, with 13 bases left between them. There are 15 residues in the CDR3. CDR3 loop: CASSQVQGRGQPQHF. DNA for the CDR3: TGCGCCAGCAGCCAAGTACAGGGACGGGGTCAGCCCCAGCATTTT.

This clonotype was recorded a few times. The chain links TRBV15 to TRBJ1-1; D uncertain. The germline V gene has CDR1 LNHNV and CDR2 YYDKDF (reference sequence). The CDR3 length is 12 residues. Deletions cut 3 bases from V and 5 bases from J, with 7 bases between. The CDR3 reads CATSRVYTEAFF. CDR3 DNA sequence: TGTGCCACCAGCAGGGTATATACTGAAGCTTTCTTT.

This rearrangement joins TRBV6-5 to TRBJ1-2; no clear D. V shed 2 bases and J shed 2 bases, with 15 bases lying between them. CDR3 length: 16 residues. Germline values: CDR1 MNHEY, CDR2 SVGAGI. This chain's CDR3 is CASSYVSRRINYGYTF. The DNA for the CDR3 is TGTGCCAGCAGTTACGTCAGCCGGAGAATCAACTATGGCTACACCTTC.

This clonotype has only a few counts. The chain uses TRBV12-3 or TRBV12-4 and TRBJ1-1; perhaps TRBD1 as D (5 bases). This CDR3 region has 15 residues. The V end was cut by 3 bases, the J end by 0 bases, with 11 bases between. CDR3 in amino acids: CASSFQGGLNTEAFF. The DNA for the CDR3 is TGTGCCAGCAGTTTTCAGGGTGGGTTGAACACTGAAGCTTTCTTT.

The table lists this clonotype with many counts. The chain combines TRBV5-1 with TRBJ1-2, with D perhaps matching TRBD1 (5 bases). There are 15 residues in the CDR3. CDR1 is SGHRS, CDR2 YFSETQ, per germline. The V end lost 1 base, the J end lost 0 bases, and 10 bases lay between the germline ends. The CDR3 coding sequence is TGCGCCAGCAGCTTGACAGGCAAAGCTAACTATGGCTACACCTTC. Protein: CASSLTGKANYGYTF.